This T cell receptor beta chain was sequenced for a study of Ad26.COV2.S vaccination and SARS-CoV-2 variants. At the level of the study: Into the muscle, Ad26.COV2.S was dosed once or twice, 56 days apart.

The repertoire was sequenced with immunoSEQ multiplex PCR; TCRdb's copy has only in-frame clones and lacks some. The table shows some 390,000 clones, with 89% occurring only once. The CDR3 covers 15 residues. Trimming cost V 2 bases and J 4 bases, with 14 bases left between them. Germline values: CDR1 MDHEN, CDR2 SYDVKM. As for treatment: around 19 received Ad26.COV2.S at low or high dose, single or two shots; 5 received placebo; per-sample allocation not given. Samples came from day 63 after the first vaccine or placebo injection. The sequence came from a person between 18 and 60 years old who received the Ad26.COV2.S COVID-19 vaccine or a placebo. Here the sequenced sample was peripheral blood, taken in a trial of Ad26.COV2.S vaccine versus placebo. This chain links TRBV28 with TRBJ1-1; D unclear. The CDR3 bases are TGTGCCAGCAGTTTAGCTGGACGCTTGGGCACTGAAGCTTTCTTT. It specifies CASSLAGRLGTEAFF. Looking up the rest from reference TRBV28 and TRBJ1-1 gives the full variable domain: DVKVTQSSRYLVKRTGEKVFLECVQDMDHENMFWYRQDPGLGLRLIYFSYDVKMKEKGDIPEGYSVSREKKERFSLILESASTNQTSMYLCASSLAGRLGTEAFFGQGTRLTVV.